Following are 10 T cell receptor beta chains from one sample sequenced in a study of shared clonotypes between healthy human individuals. Produced via immunoSEQ multiplex PCR; TCRdb's table is partial and in-frame only. Of some 240,000 clones in the sample, about 65% are singletons; the top ten hold around 10%. Specimen: memory CD4+ T cells sorted from blood. Subset noted: CD45RA-negative fraction. The receptors come from a man aged 25-40 years in good health.

Note on this clone: This specimen includes other DNA sequences encoding the same CDR3. This chain connects TRBV28 to TRBJ2-7; no reliable D call. Trimming left V 3 bases short and J 2 bases short, with 8 bases between. The germline V gene encodes CDR1 MDHEN and CDR2 SYDVKM. The CDR3 spans 13 residues. CDR3 DNA: TGTGCCAGCAGTTTGGGCAGGCCCTACGAGCAGTACTTC. This codes for CASSLGRPYEQYF.

This clone was seen a handful of times. This chain joins TRBV5-4 and TRBJ1-1; the D gene is possibly TRBD1 (5 bases). Trimming removed 0 bases at V and 5 bases at J, with 11 bases between. Per germline, CDR1 SGHNT and CDR2 YYREEE (reference sequence). There are 14 residues in the CDR3. This CDR3 is CASSLEPRGTEAFF. DNA of the CDR3: TGTGCCAGCAGCTTGGAGCCCCGGGGGACTGAAGCTTTCTTT.

V is TRBV2 and J is TRBJ1-4, with D unresolved. There are 13 residues in the CDR3. V dropped 3 bases and J dropped 8 bases, with 10 bases sitting between them. Germline V gives CDR1 SNHLY, CDR2 FYNNEI. CDR3: CASSEARREKLFF. CDR3 nucleotides: TGTGCCAGCAGTGAGGCGAGACGGGAAAAACTGTTTTTT.

CDR3 amino acids: CAISRQGGPEKLFF. As DNA, the CDR3 is TGTGCCATCAGTCGACAGGGGGGACCGGAAAAACTGTTTTTT. This chain connects TRBV10-3 to TRBJ1-4; 9 bases map to TRBD1. Trimming at V came to 5 bases and at J to 8 bases, leaving 6 bases not matched to a gene. The CDR3 runs 14 residues. CDR1 and CDR2 (germline): ENHRY, SYGVKD.

V usage is TRBV20-1 and J usage is TRBJ1-1; D is undetermined. Germline V gives CDR1 DFQATT, CDR2 SNEGSKA (reference sequence). V shed 4 bases and J shed 4 bases, with 7 bases lying between them. This CDR3 is built from 11 residues. CDR3 sequence reads: CSAKGITEAFF. CDR3 DNA: TGCAGTGCTAAAGGGATCACTGAAGCTTTCTTT.

This clone was detected a few times. The V gene is TRBV6-4, the J gene TRBJ2-1, with 7 bases that match TRBD2. This CDR3 has 15 amino acids. V trimming: 4 bases; J trimming: 4 bases; junction bases outside the gene matches: 7. Germline assignment: CDR1 MRHNA and CDR2 SNTAGT. The CDR3, as DNA: TGTGCCAGCAGTGGGGGGGAGGGGAGATACAATGAGCAGTTCTTC. This translates into CASSGGEGRYNEQFF.

V is TRBV10-3 and J is TRBJ2-7; the match to TRBD1 covers 8 bases. The CDR3 length is 14 residues. V was clipped by 4 bases and J by 5 bases; unmatched bases: 7. CDR1 and CDR2 from the germline V gene are ENHRY and SYGVKD. CDR3 DNA: TGTGCCATCAGTGTGGACAGGGAAGCGCACGAGCAGTACTTC. This codes for CAISVDREAHEQYF.

In DNA, the CDR3 is TGTGCCAGCAGCGTAAGGAGGGCCGGCGAGACCCAGTACTTC. Residues: CASSVRRAGETQYF. V is TRBV13 and J is TRBJ2-5; D may be TRBD2 (6 bases). The CDR3 runs to 14 residues. V lost 5 bases to trimming and J lost 5 bases, with 15 bases between them. The V gene's germline CDR1 is PRHDT and CDR2 FYEKMQ (reference sequence). Full variable domain (rest looked up from reference TRBV13 and TRBJ2-5): AAGVIQSPRHLIKEKRETATLKCYPIPRHDTVYWYQQGPGQDPQFLISFYEKMQSDKGSIPDRFSAQQFSDYHSELNMSSLELGDSALYFCASSVRRAGETQYFGPGTRLLVL.

A word on this clone: Other DNA sequences in the sample encode the same CDR3. V and J are TRBV9 and TRBJ2-7; no definite D call. The CDR3 has 14 residues. V lost 5 bases and J 2 bases, leaving 14 bases between the germline ends. Germline V gene lookup returns CDR1 SGDLS and CDR2 YYNGEE. CDR3 residues: CASSVSPDTYEQYF. The CDR3 DNA follows: TGTGCCAGCAGTGTATCTCCTGATACCTACGAGCAGTACTTC.

The rearrangement uses TRBV5-8 and TRBJ2-1; 7 bases align to TRBD1. The length of the CDR3 is 16 residues. CDR1 and CDR2 from the germline V gene are SGHTS and YDEGEE. V gave up 4 bases and J gave up 10 bases; unmatched junction bases: 17. CDR3 amino acids: CASSTLRGKGYIEQFF. The CDR3 nucleotides are TGTGCCAGCAGCACCCTCAGGGGGAAGGGTTACATCGAGCAGTTCTTC.